These T cell receptor beta chains were read from a single sample in a study of Tregs in tolerant kidney transplant recipients. These receptors are not linked to any known antigen. Here immunoSEQ multiplex PCR was the method, and the copy in TCRdb shows in-frame clones only, minus some. The table records 15,000 to 20,000 clones, around three fifths of them present only once. Sample: Tregs from blood cultured with allogeneic cells. These receptors were collected from a human donor in good health. The CDR3 runs from the conserved cysteine through the conserved F or W. The order of the fields is J gene, clone size, D gene, V gene, CDR3 protein, CDR3 DNA. The D gene is left open where the match is weak. Clone size appears in some rows only: once, few, many, or a class for an expanded clone.

TRBJ2-7	few	-	TRBV12-2	CASYGSGEQYF	TGTGCAAGTTACGGTAGCGGCGAGCAGTACTTC
TRBJ1-5	-	TRBD1	TRBV6-5	CASRPQGAWNQPQHF	TGTGCCAGCAGACCACAGGGGGCTTGGAATCAGCCCCAGCATTTT
TRBJ2-5	few	TRBD1	TRBV6-6	CASSPQGRPTETQYF	TGTGCCAGCTCCCCACAGGGGCGGCCGACGGAGACCCAGTACTTC
TRBJ2-5	-	-	TRBV6-1	CASSSQGLNWETQYF	TGTGCCAGCAGTTCCCAGGGTTTAAACTGGGAGACCCAGTACTTC
TRBJ1-2	-	TRBD1	TRBV6-1	CASRDRGRYGYTF	TGTGCCAGCCGCGACAGGGGAAGGTATGGCTACACCTTC
TRBJ2-2	-	TRBD1	TRBV5-1	CASSLVQGAGELFF	TGCGCCAGCAGCTTGGTCCAGGGGGCCGGGGAGCTGTTTTTT
TRBJ2-2	-	-	TRBV7-9	CASSFRGTGELFF	TGTGCCAGCAGCTTCCGGGGGACCGGGGAGCTGTTTTTT
TRBJ2-1	-	-	TRBV6-5	CASTLRTGGFNEQFF	TGTGCCAGCACCCTAAGGACTGGGGGTTTCAATGAGCAGTTCTTC
TRBJ1-3	-	-	TRBV5-1	CASSDRTSSGNTIYF	TGCGCCAGCAGCGACAGGACGAGCTCTGGAAACACCATATATTTT
TRBJ1-1	once	-	TRBV5-1	CASSLSGGAQNTEAFF	TGCGCCAGCAGCTTGTCGGGTGGGGCTCAGAACACTGAAGCTTTCTTT
TRBJ1-2	-	TRBD1	TRBV5-5	CASSFTGDYGYTF	TGTGCCAGCAGCTTTACAGGGGACTATGGCTACACCTTC
TRBJ1-2	few	-	TRBV5-4	CASSAPGRVAYGYTF	TGTGCCAGCAGCGCCCCGGGCAGGGTCGCCTATGGCTACACCTTC
TRBJ2-7	-	-	TRBV7-8	CASTPSYEQYF	TGTGCCAGCACCCCCTCCTACGAGCAGTACTTC
TRBJ2-3	once	-	TRBV7-6	CASSLASTDTQYF	TGTGCCAGCAGCTTAGCTAGCACAGATACGCAGTATTTT
TRBJ2-1	-	-	TRBV6-1	CASSETRREQFF	TGTGCCAGCAGTGAAACCCGGAGAGAGCAGTTCTTC
TRBJ2-2	-	-	TRBV4-2	CASSRREWPNTGELFF	TGTGCCAGCAGCCGAAGAGAATGGCCGAACACCGGGGAGCTGTTTTTT
TRBJ1-3	few	-	TRBV11-2	CASSLAGQLGNTIYF	TGTGCCAGCAGCTTAGCCGGACAGCTTGGAAACACCATATATTTT
TRBJ2-1	few	TRBD2	TRBV10-3	CAIKLAGNYNEQFF	TGTGCCATCAAGCTAGCGGGAAACTACAATGAGCAGTTCTTC
TRBJ1-3	few	-	TRBV18	CASSPAVLGGNTIYF	TGTGCCAGCTCACCAGCGGTCTTGGGGGGAAACACCATATATTTT
TRBJ1-5	-	-	TRBV29-1	CSVTDGHQPQHF	TGCAGCGTCACGGATGGTCATCAGCCCCAGCATTTT
TRBJ1-6	medium-sized	TRBD1	TRBV29-1	CSALDRDPSPLHF	TGCAGCGCTTTGGACAGGGACCCTTCACCCCTCCACTTT
TRBJ1-1	-	-	TRBV11-1	CASRRDPPAEAFF	TGTGCCAGCAGACGTGACCCACCCGCTGAAGCTTTCTTT
TRBJ1-1	few	-	TRBV30	CAWSVWQGLTEAFF	TGTGCCTGGAGTGTCTGGCAGGGGTTGACTGAAGCTTTCTTT
TRBJ2-1	-	-	TRBV11-2	CASSLGSGSYNEQFF	TGTGCCAGCAGCTTAGGGAGCGGGTCCTACAATGAGCAGTTCTTC
TRBJ2-3	-	-	TRBV18	CASSPRGLILGDTQYF	TGTGCCAGCTCACCTAGGGGATTAATATTAGGAGATACGCAGTATTTT
TRBJ1-4	-	-	TRBV6-5	CASTMGAFNEKLFF	TGTGCCAGCACAATGGGAGCTTTTAATGAAAAACTGTTTTTT
TRBJ2-1	-	TRBD1	TRBV7-8	CASSLAGQSYNEQFF	TGTGCCAGCAGCTTAGCGGGACAGTCTTACAATGAGCAGTTCTTC
TRBJ2-3	once	TRBD2	TRBV7-9	CASTLGGGGGTDTQYF	TGTGCCAGCACCCTAGGCGGCGGGGGGGGCACAGATACGCAGTATTTT
TRBJ1-1	-	TRBD1	TRBV18	CASSPDRVTEAFF	TGTGCCAGCTCACCAGACAGGGTCACTGAAGCTTTCTTT
TRBJ2-1	-	TRBD2	TRBV2	CASSATSGSYNEQFF	TGTGCCAGCAGTGCTACTAGCGGATCTTACAATGAGCAGTTCTTC
TRBJ2-2	-	-	TRBV14	CASSGTFTGELFF	TGTGCCAGCAGCGGCACCTTCACCGGGGAGCTGTTTTTT
TRBJ1-4	-	-	TRBV30	CAWTRVPGREKLFF	TGTGCCTGGACAAGGGTCCCGGGCCGTGAAAAACTGTTTTTT
TRBJ2-1	-	-	TRBV7-2	CASSPTVRQFF	TGTGCCAGCAGCCCTACGGTGCGGCAGTTCTTC
TRBJ1-2	medium-sized	-	TRBV6-5	CASSRDNGPYGYTF	TGTGCCAGCAGTCGGGACAATGGTCCCTATGGCTACACCTTC
TRBJ1-2	-	TRBD1	TRBV5-1	CASSTQGARGYGYTF	TGCGCCAGCAGCACTCAGGGGGCGCGGGGCTATGGCTACACCTTC
TRBJ1-1	few	-	TRBV5-1	CASSLASGAGNTEAFF	TGCGCCAGCAGCTTGGCAAGTGGGGCAGGGAACACTGAAGCTTTCTTT
TRBJ1-6	-	-	TRBV30	CAWRGQLYRSPLHF	TGTGCCTGGAGGGGGCAGTTGTATCGGTCACCCCTCCACTTT
TRBJ2-2	medium-sized	-	TRBV4-2	CASSQEGSVGGELFF	TGTGCCAGCAGCCAAGAAGGCAGCGTGGGCGGGGAGCTGTTTTTT
TRBJ2-6	-	-	TRBV2	CASSDVRTGANVLTF	TGTGCCAGCAGTGATGTGAGAACTGGGGCCAACGTCCTGACTTTC
TRBJ2-3	-	TRBD2	TRBV5-4	CASSPGTSGGPSTDTQYF	TGTGCCAGCAGCCCCGGGACTAGCGGGGGCCCTAGCACAGATACGCAGTATTTT
TRBJ2-7	-	TRBD1	TRBV25-1	CASTRQGAREQYF	TGTGCCAGCACGAGACAGGGGGCGAGGGAGCAGTACTTC
TRBJ2-1	-	TRBD2	TRBV7-2	CASSTQRGGNEQFF	TGTGCCAGCAGCACCCAGCGGGGGGGCAATGAGCAGTTCTTC
TRBJ1-2	few	-	TRBV2	CASSVQSPYGYTF	TGTGCCAGCAGTGTCCAGAGCCCCTATGGCTACACCTTC
TRBJ1-4	-	-	TRBV7-6	CASSPRTAPAKKLFF	TGTGCCAGCAGCCCGCGGACAGCCCCGGCGAAAAAACTGTTTTTT
TRBJ1-2	few	TRBD1	TRBV19	CASSRDRAYGYTF	TGTGCCAGTAGTAGGGACAGGGCCTATGGCTACACCTTC
TRBJ2-5	-	TRBD2	TRBV19	CASSIGLAGRETQYF	TGTGCCAGTAGTATAGGGCTAGCGGGCCGAGAGACCCAGTACTTC
TRBJ2-2	-	-	TRBV7-9	CASSLGRGFSGELFF	TGTGCCAGCAGCTTAGGCAGGGGATTCTCCGGGGAGCTGTTTTTT
TRBJ1-5	-	-	TRBV10-3	CAIRDKESQPQHF	TGTGCCATCAGGGACAAAGAAAGTCAGCCCCAGCATTTT
TRBJ2-2	-	-	TRBV9	CASSVGRGPTGELFF	TGTGCCAGCAGCGTAGGTCGGGGCCCCACCGGGGAGCTGTTTTTT
TRBJ2-2	-	-	TRBV30	CAGSGKRHASQGGVYTGELFF	TGTGCCGGGAGTGGGAAGCGGCACGCGAGCCAGGGGGGGGTGTACACCGGGGAGCTGTTTTTT
TRBJ2-5	few	-	TRBV10-2	CASSVRQVQYF	TGCGCCAGCAGTGTCCGACAGGTTCAGTACTTC
TRBJ2-5	few	-	TRBV30	CAWSVFSVGPRETQYF	TGTGCCTGGAGTGTATTTAGCGTAGGACCCAGGGAGACCCAGTACTTC
TRBJ1-4	-	-	TRBV19	CASHRDTYEKLFF	TGTGCCAGTCACCGGGACACCTATGAAAAACTGTTTTTT
TRBJ1-6	few	TRBD1	TRBV6-5	CASSPPTGWSPLHF	TGTGCCAGCAGTCCCCCGACAGGGTGGTCACCCCTCCACTTT
TRBJ2-5	-	TRBD2	TRBV9	CASTFSGGRQETQYF	TGTGCCAGCACATTTAGCGGGGGCCGACAAGAGACCCAGTACTTC
TRBJ2-3	few	-	TRBV7-2	CASSLGPRTQYF	TGTGCCAGCAGCTTAGGCCCCCGTACGCAGTATTTT
TRBJ2-7	-	-	TRBV21-1	CATHDRVALYEQYF	TGTGCCACACACGACAGGGTCGCCCTCTACGAGCAGTACTTC
TRBJ1-3	-	-	TRBV7-9	CASSAPGTSGNTIYF	TGTGCCAGCAGCGCTCCCGGGACCTCTGGAAACACCATATATTTT
TRBJ2-7	-	-	TRBV27	CASSLPGGATYEQYF	TGTGCCAGCAGTTTACCCGGCGGGGCCACCTACGAGCAGTACTTC
TRBJ1-6	few	-	TRBV6-5	CATKSSYNSPLHF	TGTGCCACCAAGAGCTCCTATAATTCACCCCTCCACTTT